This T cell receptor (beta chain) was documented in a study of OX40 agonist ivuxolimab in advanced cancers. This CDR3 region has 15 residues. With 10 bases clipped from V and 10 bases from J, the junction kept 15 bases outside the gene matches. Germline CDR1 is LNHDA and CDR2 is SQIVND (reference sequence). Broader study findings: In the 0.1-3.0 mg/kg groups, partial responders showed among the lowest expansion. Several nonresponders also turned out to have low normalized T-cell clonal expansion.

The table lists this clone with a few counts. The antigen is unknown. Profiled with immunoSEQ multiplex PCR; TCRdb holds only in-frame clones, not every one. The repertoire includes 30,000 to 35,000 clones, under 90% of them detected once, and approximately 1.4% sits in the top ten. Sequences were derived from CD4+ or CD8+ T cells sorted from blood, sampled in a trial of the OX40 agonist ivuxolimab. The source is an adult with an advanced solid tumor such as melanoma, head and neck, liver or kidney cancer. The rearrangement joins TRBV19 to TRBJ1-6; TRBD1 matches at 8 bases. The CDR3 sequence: CATSTGGVIGSPLHF. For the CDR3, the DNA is TGTGCCACCAGTACAGGGGGAGTGATTGGATCACCCCTCCACTTT.